This T cell receptor beta chain was retrieved from a study of shared clonotypes between healthy human individuals. The study, taken as a whole, reports: Blood was the only sampled material, and tissue repertoires likely differ. Clonotype sharing levels among donors were expected to vary with sequencing depth.

Germline V gene lookup returns CDR1 SGHNT and CDR2 YENEEA. This CDR3 contains 17 residues. The V gene end was trimmed by 1 base and the J gene end by 4 bases; junction bases not matched to a gene: 5. On this clone: Its antigen remains unidentified.

The repertoire was sequenced with immunoSEQ multiplex PCR; TCRdb's copy has only in-frame clones and lacks some. Of over 400,000 clones listed, 81% are singletons. The source material was PBMCs. V and J are TRBV11-3 and TRBJ2-7, with 15 bases aligning to TRBD2. This TCR derives from a woman aged 40 to 50 in good health. Some clones in this sample may be carry-over from other donors' samples. The CDR3 sequence is CASSLAKGTSGRYEQYF. In DNA, the CDR3 is TGTGCCAGCAGCTTAGCCAAGGGGACTAGCGGGAGGTACGAGCAGTACTTC.